The 27 T cell receptor beta chains in this list originate from one sample, sequenced in a study of PD-1 blockade in classical Hodgkin lymphoma. Time point indicated: cycle 4 day 1 (C4D1), after less than 7 weeks of nivolumab. All patients experienced relapse after autologous stem cell transplantation, and brentuximab vedotin exposure was variable. Sequencing used immunoSEQ multiplex PCR; TCRdb keeps in-frame clones, though not all of them. The sample holds about 89,000 clones; 90% are singletons and the top ten take under 3.5%. This sample comprised peripheral blood mononuclear cells (PBMCs), obtained before the fourth cycle of nivolumab. Receptors originate from a human donor with classical Hodgkin lymphoma.

The chain has TRBV7-3 and TRBJ2-5; 7 nucleotides agree with TRBD2. Germline V gene sequence: CDR1 SGHTA, CDR2 FQGTGA. The trim removed 3 bases at V and 5 bases at J, leaving 6 bases unmatched. CDR3 length equals 14 residues. The CDR3: CASSLEAGSETQYF. The CDR3 DNA sequence: TGTGCCAGCAGCTTGGAAGCGGGGAGCGAGACCCAGTACTTC.

The rearrangement uses TRBV6-5 and TRBJ2-7; weak D call: TRBD1 (6 bases). Germline-derived CDR1 and CDR2 are MNHEY and SVGAGI. The V and J ends lost 4 bases and 2 bases respectively, with 12 bases between them. CDR3 length: 14 amino acids. The CDR3 coding sequence is TGTGCCAGCAGTTCCAACGACAGGACCTACGAGCAGTACTTC. This gives the protein CASSSNDRTYEQYF.

Only one count was recorded for this clone. V usage is TRBV7-9 and J usage is TRBJ1-2; tentative D call: TRBD1 (5 bases). The germline V gene has CDR1 SEHNR and CDR2 FQNEAQ (reference sequence). The V and J ends lost 11 bases and 1 base respectively, with 17 bases between them. This CDR3 contains 14 residues. For the CDR3, the DNA is TGTGCCTCACGGCCACAAGGGGTTAACTATGGCTACACCTTC. Its translation: CASRPQGVNYGYTF.

V and J are TRBV4-1 and TRBJ2-7; D may be TRBD1 (6 bases). Germline lookup yields CDR1 MGHRA and CDR2 YSYEKL. With 4 bases removed from V and 3 bases from J, the gap between germline ends came to 22 bases. The CDR3 length is 17 residues. CDR3: CASSLGSRRQVDYEQYF. DNA for the CDR3: TGCGCCAGCAGCCTCGGAAGTAGGAGACAGGTGGACTACGAGCAGTACTTC.

CDR3 loop: CASSEAALGAGTEAFF. CDR3 DNA: TGTGCCAGCAGTGAAGCGGCCCTGGGGGCGGGCACTGAAGCTTTCTTT. The chain uses TRBV6-1 and TRBJ1-1, with a tentative D call TRBD1 (6 bases). The CDR3 is 16 amino acids. Looked up from germline, CDR1 is MNHNS and CDR2 is SASEGT. Trimming cost V 0 bases and J 4 bases, with 15 bases left between them.

This rearrangement joins TRBV19 to TRBJ1-4; D is unclear. The CDR3 totals 17 residues. V lost 4 bases and J 5 bases, leaving 20 bases between the germline ends. Germline V gene lookup returns CDR1 LNHDA and CDR2 SQIVND (reference sequence). The CDR3 sequence: CASSTLLHRVGNEKLFF. For the CDR3, the DNA is TGTGCCAGTAGTACCCTCCTCCACAGAGTAGGAAATGAAAAACTGTTTTTT.

The V and J genes are TRBV19 and TRBJ2-1, with 13 bases fitting TRBD2. The CDR3 runs 18 residues. Germline assignment: CDR1 LNHDA and CDR2 SQIVND (reference sequence). V lost 4 bases to trimming and J lost 4 bases; unmatched junction nucleotides: 10. The CDR3 DNA follows: TGTGCCAGTAGTACCACTAGCGGGGGGGTTTGGGTTTACAATGAGCAGTTCTTC. Encoded protein: CASSTTSGGVWVYNEQFF.

This CDR3 reads CASSSISSGNTEAFF. CDR3 coding DNA: TGTGCCAGCAGTTCGATAAGCTCCGGGAACACTGAAGCTTTCTTT. The chain joins TRBV7-2 to TRBJ1-1; D unresolved. With 6 bases removed from V and 1 base from J, the gap between germline ends came to 15 bases. CDR1 and CDR2 (germline): SGHTA, FQGNSA. The CDR3 is 15 residues long.

The chain is built from TRBV19 and TRBJ2-7, with 10 bases that match TRBD1. V trimming: 6 bases; J trimming: 4 bases; junction bases outside the gene matches: 9. The V gene's germline CDR1 is LNHDA and CDR2 SQIVND (reference sequence). The CDR3 covers 15 residues. CDR3 coding DNA: TGTGCCAGTAGCAGGATCGGGACAGGGGTATACGAGCAGTACTTC. Translating gives CASSRIGTGVYEQYF. The full variable domain, rest sourced from reference TRBV19 and TRBJ2-7, is DGGITQSPKYLFRKEGQNVTLSCEQNLNHDAMYWYRQDPGQGLRLIYYSQIVNDFQKGDIAEGYSVSREKKESFPLTVTSAQKNPTAFYLCASSRIGTGVYEQYFGPGTRLTVT.

This chain connects TRBV7-9 to TRBJ2-7; the D is unclear. The germline V gene encodes CDR1 SEHNR and CDR2 FQNEAQ (reference sequence). This CDR3 has 12 residues. The V gene lost 0 bases and the J gene lost 3 bases, with 3 bases spanning the gap. The CDR3 protein is CASSLARYEQYF. DNA for the CDR3: TGTGCCAGCAGCTTAGCGCGCTACGAGCAGTACTTC.

The rearrangement uses TRBV4-2 and TRBJ2-4, with a possible D match to TRBD2 (7 bases). Germline V gives CDR1 LGHNA, CDR2 YNFKEQ. V dropped 0 bases and J dropped 9 bases, with 15 bases sitting between them. The length of the CDR3 is 15 residues. The CDR3 sequence: CASSQESGGASIQYF. The CDR3 DNA sequence: TGTGCCAGCAGCCAAGAGTCGGGGGGCGCAAGCATTCAGTACTTC.

The V and J genes are TRBV19 and TRBJ2-7; no reliable D call. This CDR3 spans 13 amino acids. Deletions cut 5 bases from V and 5 bases from J, with 13 bases between. Germline CDR1 reads LNHDA; CDR2 reads SQIVND (reference sequence). In nucleotides, the CDR3 is TGTGCCAGTAGTGCCACCCACAGAGACGAGCAGTACTTC. Its protein is CASSATHRDEQYF.

The rearrangement links TRBV13 to TRBJ2-3, with D uncertain. The germline V gene encodes CDR1 PRHDT and CDR2 FYEKMQ (reference sequence). V was clipped by 0 bases and J by 2 bases, with 18 bases between them. The length of the CDR3 is 18 residues. The DNA for the CDR3 is TGTGCCAGCAGCTTAGGGCCGCTTCGGATGCGGTCCACAGATACGCAGTATTTT. Amino acid sequence: CASSLGPLRMRSTDTQYF. Full variable domain (remainder filled in from reference TRBV13 and TRBJ2-3): AAGVIQSPRHLIKEKRETATLKCYPIPRHDTVYWYQQGPGQDPQFLISFYEKMQSDKGSIPDRFSAQQFSDYHSELNMSSLELGDSALYFCASSLGPLRMRSTDTQYFGPGTRLTVL.

The V call is TRBV9, the J call TRBJ2-7, with 9 nucleotides matching TRBD2. This CDR3 has 19 residues. Germline V gene data show CDR1 as SGDLS and CDR2 as YYNGEE. V lost 4 bases and J lost 4; bases outside the gene matches: 21. The CDR3 loop reads CASSLDREYRRGGLYEQYF. CDR3 sequence (DNA): TGTGCCAGCAGCCTCGACAGGGAGTATAGGCGGGGGGGCCTGTACGAGCAGTACTTC. Full variable domain (missing parts from reference TRBV9 and TRBJ2-7): DSGVTQTPKHLITATGQRVTLRCSPRSGDLSVYWYQQSLDQGLQFLIQYYNGEERAKGNILERFSAQQFPDLHSELNLSSLELGDSALYFCASSLDREYRRGGLYEQYFGPGTRLTVT.

This chain connects TRBV7-2 to TRBJ1-5; D might be TRBD1 (5 bases). Germline-derived CDR1 and CDR2 are SGHTA and FQGNSA. Deletions cut 1 base from V and 3 bases from J, with 13 bases between. The CDR3 has 16 residues. CDR3 loop: CASSLVSGPANQPQHF. In DNA, the CDR3 is TGTGCCAGCAGCTTAGTTTCAGGGCCGGCCAATCAGCCCCAGCATTTT.

The chain has TRBV7-9 and TRBJ2-7; D is ambiguous. CDR3 length: 14 amino acids. The germline V and J ends were trimmed by 5 bases and 4 bases, with 15 bases remaining between them. CDR1 and CDR2 (germline): SEHNR, FQNEAQ (reference sequence). CDR3 bases: TGTGCCAGCAGCCTACTAAGTGAGATATACGAGCAGTACTTC. It translates to CASSLLSEIYEQYF.

The chain uses TRBV7-8 and TRBJ2-7; possible D gene TRBD1, 6 bases. CDR1 is SGHVS, CDR2 FQNEAQ, per germline. Between the trimmed V and J ends, which lost 6 bases and 7 bases, there was a span of 22 bases. CDR3 length: 15 residues. The CDR3 sequence is CASRPSRGADLEQYF. The CDR3, as DNA: TGTGCCAGCAGGCCGAGCAGGGGAGCAGATTTGGAGCAGTACTTC.

This chain uses TRBV7-8 with TRBJ2-3; D remains unclear. The CDR3 consists of 14 residues. In germline, CDR1 is SGHVS, CDR2 FQNEAQ. The V end was cut by 1 base, the J end by 3 bases, with 8 bases between. CDR3: CASSLGAQTDTQYF. The CDR3 DNA sequence: TGTGCCAGCAGCTTAGGGGCACAGACAGATACGCAGTATTTT.

The chain uses TRBV30 and TRBJ1-6, with TRBD1 matching over 11 bases. Germline CDR1 reads GTSNPN; CDR2 reads SVGIG (reference sequence). The V and J ends lost 6 bases and 7 bases, in that order; junction bases with no gene match: 11. This CDR3 region has 16 residues. CDR3 region: CACTRDRGKGNSPLHF. CDR3 nucleotide sequence: TGTGCCTGCACCCGGGACAGGGGGAAGGGGAATTCACCCCTCCACTTT.

The V gene is TRBV7-3, the J gene TRBJ2-1; 8 bases match TRBD2. Germline V gene sequence: CDR1 SGHTA, CDR2 FQGTGA. CDR3 length: 15 residues. V was clipped by 2 bases and J by 7 bases; unmatched bases: 7. CDR3 in amino acids: CASSLSGGGSNEQFF. DNA for the CDR3: TGTGCCAGCAGCTTATCCGGGGGGGGCTCGAATGAGCAGTTCTTC.

The chain couples TRBV22-1 to TRBJ2-6. TRBV22-1 is given as a pseudogene. The CDR3 is 17 residues long. CDR3 nucleotide sequence: TGTCCTGGGAGAACCAGATGCGAACAAAGTCGGGCCAACGTCCTGACTTTC. It encodes CPGRTRCEQSRANVLTF.

V and J are TRBV9 and TRBJ1-1; possible D gene TRBD1, 5 bases. V gave up 2 bases and J gave up 1 base, with 12 bases separating them. The germline V gene has CDR1 SGDLS and CDR2 YYNGEE. CDR3 length: 15 amino acids. In nucleotides, the CDR3 is TGTGCCAGCAGCGTCGCCCCGGGGGGGAACACTGAAGCTTTCTTT. Translating it yields CASSVAPGGNTEAFF.

This chain joins TRBV7-3 and TRBJ2-2, with 11 positions matching TRBD1. Trimming removed 4 bases from V and 3 bases from J; junction bases left unmatched: 13. CDR1 and CDR2 from the germline V gene are SGHTA and FQGTGA. This CDR3 spans 19 amino acids. The CDR3 here is CASSSGTGGSLTYTGELFF. DNA of the CDR3: TGTGCCAGCAGCTCCGGGACAGGGGGGTCCCTAACGTACACCGGGGAGCTGTTTTTT.

The chain uses TRBV5-6 and TRBJ2-1, with D perhaps matching TRBD2 (6 bases). The V and J ends lost 4 bases and 9 bases respectively, with 14 bases between them. CDR1 is SGHDT, CDR2 YYEEEE, per germline. This CDR3 has 13 amino acids. In DNA, the CDR3 is TGTGCCAGCAGCCCGGATAGGGGACTTGAGCAGTTCTTC. Residues: CASSPDRGLEQFF.

The chain joins TRBV5-5 to TRBJ2-7; maybe TRBD1 (5 bases). The V end lost 4 bases, the J end lost 2 bases, and 13 bases lay between the germline ends. Germline V gene data show CDR1 as SGHKS and CDR2 as YYEKEE (reference sequence). The CDR3 consists of 14 residues. The DNA for the CDR3 is TGTGCCAGCAGCCGCCCAGGGAACACCTACGAGCAGTACTTC. Its translation: CASSRPGNTYEQYF. The full variable domain, its missing parts supplied by reference TRBV5-5 and TRBJ2-7, is DAGVTQSPTHLIKTRGQQVTLRCSPISGHKSVSWYQQVLGQGPQFIFQYYEKEERGRGNFPDRFSARQFPNYSSELNVNALLLGDSALYLCASSRPGNTYEQYFGPGTRLTVT.

This sequence joins TRBV30 and TRBJ2-6, with D perhaps matching TRBD1 (6 bases). Germline V lookup: CDR1 GTSNPN, CDR2 SVGIG (reference sequence). The CDR3 runs 14 residues. The ends were cut back, 5 bases at V and 0 bases at J, with 8 bases in the middle. The CDR3 protein is CAWGGSSGANVLTF. CDR3 DNA: TGTGCCTGGGGGGGCAGCTCTGGGGCCAACGTCCTGACTTTC.

This chain uses TRBV30 with TRBJ2-7; possibly TRBD1 for D (6 bases). This CDR3 is built from 13 residues. V lost 5 bases to trimming and J lost 2 bases, with 13 bases between them. Germline V gene data show CDR1 as GTSNPN and CDR2 as SVGIG (reference sequence). CDR3 bases: TGTGCCTGGCGACAGGTGGGGGCCTACGAGCAGTACTTC. Translating gives CAWRQVGAYEQYF.